These T cell receptor beta chains were read from a single sample in a study of blood T cell repertoires in COVID-19. This table comes from immunoSEQ multiplex PCR, and its TCRdb copy is limited to in-frame clones, with some not included. The data hold roughly 150,000 clones, with 79% observed a single time. The specimen was PBMCs or T cells enriched from blood (not recorded which). All receptors derive from a woman aged 70-85 years in a cohort exposed to, infected with or recovered from COVID-19 (not recorded which). The conserved cysteine and the conserved F or W are not part of the CDR3 here. The order of the fields is J gene, V gene, CDR3 protein.

j_call: TRBJ1-1; v_call: TRBV7-9; cdr3_aa: ASSRRDTEAF
j_call: TRBJ2-1; v_call: TRBV24-1; cdr3_aa: ATSPRGLSYNEQF
j_call: TRBJ1-5; v_call: TRBV18; cdr3_aa: ASSPRGLGSNQPQH
j_call: TRBJ2-3; v_call: TRBV19; cdr3_aa: ASSMDGGRGVTDTQY
j_call: TRBJ2-2; v_call: TRBV18; cdr3_aa: ASSQRPNTGELF
j_call: TRBJ2-4; v_call: TRBV10-1; cdr3_aa: ASSPGQGGIQY
j_call: TRBJ2-3; v_call: TRBV7-8; cdr3_aa: ASSQRTSWGRFTDTQY
j_call: TRBJ2-1; v_call: TRBV13; cdr3_aa: ASSPRSREGNNEQF
j_call: TRBJ2-1; v_call: TRBV5-8; cdr3_aa: ASNLGGDTTSYNEQF
j_call: TRBJ2-3; v_call: TRBV29-1; cdr3_aa: SVFGQYYTDTQY
j_call: TRBJ1-3; v_call: TRBV10-3; cdr3_aa: AISGDSGNTIY
j_call: TRBJ1-1; v_call: TRBV15; cdr3_aa: ATSRDLGTGTMNTEAF
j_call: TRBJ2-1; v_call: TRBV4-2; cdr3_aa: ASSQVASGEGNEQF
j_call: TRBJ2-3; v_call: TRBV5-1; cdr3_aa: ASSLGARDTQY
j_call: TRBJ1-5; v_call: TRBV19; cdr3_aa: ASSREMGNQPQH
j_call: TRBJ2-7; v_call: TRBV12-5; cdr3_aa: ASGSASPPSKEDFDEQY
j_call: TRBJ2-3; v_call: TRBV5-1; cdr3_aa: ASSLGGGDDTQY
j_call: TRBJ2-5; v_call: TRBV2; cdr3_aa: ASSGGRGETQY
j_call: TRBJ2-3; v_call: TRBV20-1; cdr3_aa: SASGGTWDTQY
j_call: TRBJ2-7; v_call: TRBV4-3; cdr3_aa: ASSQERGNEQY
j_call: TRBJ2-5; v_call: TRBV7-9; cdr3_aa: ASSFNSREAETQY
j_call: TRBJ1-4; v_call: TRBV6-2/TRBV6-3; cdr3_aa: ASSYGTGAGEKLF
j_call: TRBJ2-3; v_call: TRBV5-6; cdr3_aa: ASSPISTDTQY
j_call: TRBJ1-3; v_call: TRBV5-4; cdr3_aa: ASSPGQGRGSGNTIY
j_call: TRBJ1-1; v_call: TRBV6-2/TRBV6-3; cdr3_aa: ASSYPRDRVNTEAF
j_call: TRBJ2-7; v_call: TRBV10-3; cdr3_aa: AIRGQGLGEQY
j_call: TRBJ1-5; v_call: TRBV2; cdr3_aa: ASSLQGDNQPQH
j_call: TRBJ2-5; v_call: TRBV6-5; cdr3_aa: ASSSQGLGQETQY
j_call: TRBJ1-1; v_call: TRBV3-1/TRBV3-2; cdr3_aa: ASSQGGGNTEAF
j_call: TRBJ2-1; v_call: TRBV18; cdr3_aa: ASSPLEEQF
j_call: TRBJ2-3; v_call: TRBV24-1; cdr3_aa: ATSASTDTQY
j_call: TRBJ2-2; v_call: TRBV15; cdr3_aa: ATRLGGELTGELF
j_call: TRBJ1-1; v_call: TRBV18; cdr3_aa: ASSQRTGKVEAF
j_call: TRBJ2-1; v_call: TRBV19; cdr3_aa: ASSKGRAGVKRNEQF
j_call: TRBJ1-2; v_call: TRBV7-8; cdr3_aa: ASSLGQFYGYT
j_call: TRBJ2-6; v_call: TRBV15; cdr3_aa: ATSRVPTSSGANVLT
j_call: TRBJ2-1; v_call: TRBV5-1; cdr3_aa: ASSRGLAGGPAYNEQF
j_call: TRBJ2-1; v_call: TRBV11-3; cdr3_aa: ASSPRSYNEQF
j_call: TRBJ1-3; v_call: TRBV7-6; cdr3_aa: ASSLETPGNTIY
j_call: TRBJ2-1; v_call: TRBV28; cdr3_aa: ASSSGGATGNEQF
j_call: TRBJ2-5; v_call: TRBV11-2; cdr3_aa: ASSLGGTSGYQETQY
j_call: TRBJ1-1; v_call: TRBV5-8; cdr3_aa: ASSLGMIANTEAF
j_call: TRBJ1-5; v_call: TRBV7-9; cdr3_aa: ASSLQGDNQPQH
j_call: TRBJ2-2; v_call: TRBV15; cdr3_aa: ATSRTSGSIDSTGELF
j_call: TRBJ2-1; v_call: TRBV4-3; cdr3_aa: ASSQAQGGEQF
j_call: TRBJ2-4; v_call: TRBV28; cdr3_aa: ASSSGTGAAKNIQY
j_call: TRBJ2-3; v_call: TRBV5-1; cdr3_aa: ASTPGSPSTDTQY
j_call: TRBJ1-2; v_call: TRBV28; cdr3_aa: ASTYFHTFGAGYT
j_call: TRBJ1-5; v_call: TRBV24-1; cdr3_aa: ATSDTGTGGGQPQH
j_call: TRBJ2-1; v_call: TRBV5-4; cdr3_aa: ASSLGGTGPYNEQF
j_call: TRBJ1-1; v_call: TRBV9; cdr3_aa: ASSIRSSGGTEAF
j_call: TRBJ2-7; v_call: TRBV6-5; cdr3_aa: ASWDNPYEQY
j_call: TRBJ2-2; v_call: TRBV5-5; cdr3_aa: ASSLVGGRVPTGELF
j_call: TRBJ2-1; v_call: TRBV6-4; cdr3_aa: ASSKQGWGRELTYNEQF